These 15 T cell receptor beta chains originate from one sample sequenced in a study of cytomegalovirus exposure and HLA in healthy donors. It was with 60 Vbeta and 13 Jbeta primers that the PCR ran. TCRdb's copy holds only in-frame clones and misses some; the assay was immunoSEQ multiplex PCR. The sample lists 160,000 or so clones, nearly 80% occurring once. Sequenced: PBMCs. Receptor source: a woman in her forties in good health and CMV-seronegative.

The V call is TRBV10-3, the J call TRBJ2-2; TRBD1 matches at 10 bases. The length of the CDR3 is 15 residues. V lost 4 bases to trimming and J lost 7 bases; unmatched junction nucleotides: 6. Germline V lookup: CDR1 ENHRY, CDR2 SYGVKD. The CDR3 bases are TGTGCCATCAGTGCCGGGACAGGGGTCAGCGGGGAGCTGTTTTTT. Protein sequence: CAISAGTGVSGELFF.

The genes are TRBV5-1 and TRBJ1-1, with TRBD1 matching over 7 bases. CDR1 and CDR2 (germline): SGHRS, YFSETQ. Trimming removed 4 bases from V and 1 base from J; junction bases left unmatched: 7. CDR3 length equals 15 residues. The CDR3 reads CASSRNRGGNTEAFF. The CDR3 bases are TGCGCCAGCAGCCGAAACAGGGGCGGGAACACTGAAGCTTTCTTT.

The chain couples TRBV2 to TRBJ2-3, with D tentatively TRBD1 (6 bases). The CDR3 spans 14 residues. Trimming took 8 bases from V and 0 from J, leaving 12 bases between them. In germline, CDR1 is SNHLY, CDR2 FYNNEI. The CDR3 loop reads CASDRTPSTDTQYF. DNA of the CDR3: TGTGCCAGCGACAGGACGCCTAGCACAGATACGCAGTATTTT.

The chain uses TRBV5-1 and TRBJ2-2; D possibly corresponds to TRBD2 (6 bases). Germline V CDR1 and CDR2: SGHRS, YFSETQ. Trimming pared 0 bases from V and 5 bases from J, leaving 11 bases between. The CDR3 length is 15 residues. The CDR3 DNA follows: TGCGCCAGCAGCTTGGTGCAGGGAGGTACCGGGGAGCTGTTTTTT. Its protein product is CASSLVQGGTGELFF.

V is TRBV5-1 and J is TRBJ1-2; no clear D. Germline CDR1 SGHRS, CDR2 YFSETQ. Trimming cost V 4 bases and J 4 bases, with 14 bases left between them. The CDR3 totals 14 residues. CDR3: CASSRLDRGYGYTF. For the CDR3, the DNA is TGCGCCAGCAGCCGATTAGACCGAGGCTATGGCTACACCTTC. Using reference TRBV5-1 and TRBJ1-2 for the parts outside the CDR3, the full variable domain is KAGVTQTPRYLIKTRGQQVTLSCSPISGHRSVSWYQQTPGQGLQFLFEYFSETQRNKGNFPGRFSGRQFSNSRSEMNVSTLELGDSALYLCASSRLDRGYGYTFGSGTRLTVV.

This rearrangement joins TRBV5-6 to TRBJ1-5; D remains ambiguous. Germline V gene sequence: CDR1 SGHDT, CDR2 YYEEEE. The CDR3 is made up of 15 amino acids. V lost 1 base and J lost 0, with 8 bases in between. For the CDR3, the DNA is TGTGCCAGCAGCTTGAGAACAAGTAGCAATCAGCCCCAGCATTTT. Translating it yields CASSLRTSSNQPQHF.

The V call is TRBV9, the J call TRBJ1-5; the D is unclear. The ends were cut back, 4 bases at V and 4 bases at J, with 15 bases in the middle. CDR3 length: 15 residues. From germline, CDR1 is SGDLS and CDR2 YYNGEE. The CDR3 here is CASSPTSGVNQPQHF. As DNA, the CDR3 is TGTGCCAGCAGCCCCACCTCGGGAGTAAATCAGCCCCAGCATTTT.

The chain is built from TRBV5-4 and TRBJ2-2; no reliable D call. The CDR3 contains 13 residues. Trimming took 2 bases from V and 4 from J, leaving 6 bases between them. Germline CDR1 reads SGHNT; CDR2 reads YYREEE (reference sequence). The CDR3 nucleotides are TGTGCCAGCAGCTTCTCCGGCACCGGGGAGCTGTTTTTT. This sequence encodes CASSFSGTGELFF.

CDR3 sequence: CASSYPGGALNNEQFF. In DNA, the CDR3 is TGTGCCAGCAGTTACCCGGGGGGGGCCCTAAATAATGAGCAGTTCTTC. The chain couples TRBV6-5 to TRBJ2-1, with 8 bases lining up with TRBD2. CDR3 length: 16 residues. Germline V gives CDR1 MNHEY, CDR2 SVGAGI. Germline trimming cut 2 bases from V and 7 bases from J; bases unmatched to any gene: 10.

Note on this clone: The junction shows a germline mismatch at one end, possibly a read error. The V and J genes are TRBV25-1 and TRBJ1-4; unclear D gene. The CDR3 length is 15 residues. CDR1 is MGHDK, CDR2 SYGVNS, per germline. The CDR3 protein is CASSELWATNEKLFF. The CDR3 bases are TGTGCCAGCAGTGAATTATGGGCAACGAATGAAAAACTGTTTTTT.

This sequence joins TRBV2 and TRBJ1-4; 9 nucleotides align to TRBD1. The CDR3 totals 13 residues. Per the germline V gene, CDR1 is SNHLY and CDR2 is FYNNEI. After removal of 9 bases from V and 5 bases from J, the junction contained 4 bases not matched to a gene. The CDR3 here is CASTGTGNEKLFF. DNA of the CDR3: TGTGCCAGTACCGGGACAGGGAATGAAAAACTGTTTTTT.

V and J are TRBV19 and TRBJ1-5, with 7 bases aligning to TRBD1. The CDR3 totals 16 residues. From germline, CDR1 is LNHDA and CDR2 SQIVND (reference sequence). The ends lost 3 bases at V and 3 bases at J; junction bases unmatched: 8. The CDR3 loop reads CASSILRDSNNQPQHF. The CDR3 DNA is TGTGCCAGTAGTATTCTGCGGGACAGTAACAATCAGCCCCAGCATTTT.

The J gene is TRBJ2-1, the V gene TRBV4-1; D perhaps matches TRBD1 (5 bases). Germline V CDR1 and CDR2: MGHRA, YSYEKL. This CDR3 region has 13 residues. V was trimmed by 2 bases and J by 4 bases, leaving 6 bases between them. CDR3 coding DNA: TGCGCCAGCAGCCAACAGGGTTACAATGAGCAGTTCTTC. Its translation is CASSQQGYNEQFF.

The chain uses TRBV5-5 and TRBJ2-7, with D unresolved. Germline CDR1 SGHKS, CDR2 YYEKEE (reference sequence). Deletions cut 0 bases from V and 3 bases from J, with 10 bases between. The length of the CDR3 is 14 residues. In DNA, the CDR3 is TGTGCCAGCAGCTTGGTTGGTCAGTTCTACGAGCAGTACTTC. Its protein is CASSLVGQFYEQYF.

The rearrangement joins TRBV9 to TRBJ1-6, with 7 bases identical to TRBD1. This CDR3 has 13 residues. J was trimmed by 10 bases and V by 5 bases; bases with no gene match: 6. Germline V gives CDR1 SGDLS, CDR2 YYNGEE. As DNA, the CDR3 is TGTGCCAGCAGTCCAGACAGGGAATCACCCCTCCACTTT. Translation: CASSPDRESPLHF.